This is a list of T cell receptor beta chains from one sample in a study of OX40 agonist ivuxolimab in advanced cancers. Sequencing used immunoSEQ multiplex PCR; TCRdb keeps in-frame clones, though not all of them. The table lists around 77,000 clones, around 90% of them singletons. The sample in question was CD4+ or CD8+ T cells sorted from blood, obtained in a trial of the OX40 agonist ivuxolimab. These receptors came from an adult with an advanced solid tumor such as melanoma, head and neck, liver or kidney cancer. The CDR3 runs from the conserved cysteine through the conserved F or W.

CDR3: CASSQEPGQGGTEAFF
V: TRBV5-4

CDR3: CATSRDGGGYGYTF
V: TRBV15

CDR3: CASSQVPTDSYGYTF
V: TRBV4-1

CDR3: CASSLAAGSYEQYF
V: TRBV7-2

CDR3: CASSPTSGAGNTIYF
V: TRBV5-1

CDR3: CASSYGIAGSIEQYF
V: TRBV6-5

CDR3: CASSQDSASNEQFF
V: TRBV4-3

CDR3: CASSFMGPDQPQHF
V: TRBV27

CDR3: CASSYKGNEQFF
V: TRBV6-5

CDR3: CASSQDRGGDQPQHF
V: TRBV7-9

CDR3: CASSLDPMQGLINEKLFF
V: TRBV7-2

CDR3: CASSQDISAGELFF
V: TRBV4-2

CDR3: CASSPQAGFYEQYF
V: TRBV7-9

CDR3: CASSLTSGSGEQFF
V: TRBV7-2

CDR3: CAISETGGNDEQYF
V: TRBV10-3

CDR3: CAISNPYEQYF
V: TRBV10-3

CDR3: CASSLPSGRLRDTQYF
V: TRBV11-2

CDR3: CASSLKASGAADTQYF
V: TRBV11-2

CDR3: CASSLIEPQETQYF
V: TRBV7-2

CDR3: CASSPLLGQSSTAFF
V: TRBV6-6

CDR3: CATSRDDGTGDEQYF
V: TRBV15

CDR3: CASSEGGAHEKLFF
V: TRBV9

CDR3: CASSQGWKETQYF
V: TRBV14

CDR3: CAWSAIQGVEEKLFF
V: TRBV30

CDR3: CASSPGLEQETQYF
V: TRBV5-5

CDR3: CASSGTGQGYEQYF
V: TRBV9

CDR3: CASSARTVSGEKLFF
V: TRBV14

CDR3: CASTFGSYYEQYF
V: TRBV28

CDR3: CSVDLGLNDEQYF
V: TRBV29-1